A single T cell receptor beta chain is shown here with its context. This clone was picked up one time. The target of this receptor is not known. One base away there is no much larger clone; base qualities are not given. Including cysteine and phenylalanine, the CDR3 has 17 amino acids. The entry retains the CDR3 DNA only, 51 bases that are in frame from base 1. At the junction V is shortened by 0 bases and J by 8 bases; bases outside the gene matches: 10. CDR1 and CDR2 are drawn from the germline V gene: LGHNT, FRNRAP. Genomic DNA obtained from frozen pancreas tissue was processed for repertoire sequencing. Genomic DNA, about 2-3.1 ug, was extracted from umbilical cord blood or frozen pancreas using the DNeasy Blood and Tissue Kit. The sample belongs to a study of fetal regulatory T cell absence and autoimmunity (dated by TCRdb to 2015 to 2018). General notes on the study: The IPEX patients showed exocrine pancreas autoimmunity in the absence of clinical diabetes. Points the paper makes about the study in general: TRB gene family usage was broadly similar between cord blood and pancreas, resembling published neonatal and adult repertoires. Compared with cord blood, the pancreas TCR compartment showed significant oligoclonal enrichment, and some top clones were enriched more than 85-fold. The oligoclonal enrichment was taken as support for antigen-driven autoimmunity in the pancreas before birth in IPEX syndrome.

Amplification and barcoding of TCRbeta CDR3 regions were carried out by two-step multiplex PCR on the immunoSEQ human TCRbeta survey platform. Libraries were sequenced on Illumina instruments, with IgH sequenced in parallel from the same samples. Under the source paper's analysis protocol: Raw reads were filtered against IMGT V, D, J definitions and binned by a nearest-neighbor algorithm to remove PCR and sequencing errors. Clones were defined by identical nucleotide sequence; differential abundance between tissues used per-clone Fisher exact tests with pFDR threshold p<0.01. A minimum inclusion filter of 10 in either sample excluded clones with frequencies too low for statistical inference. The immunoSEQ Analyzer was used for pairwise clonal comparisons, while IMGT tools were used to assess gene family usage. TCRdb obtained this table from immuneACCESS and retained in-frame rearrangements with V and J assigned. These tables miss some clones; where compared with another copy, unresolved V genes account for less than half of the shortfall, and the remainder is unexplained. The D gene and trimming were derived from the DNA, and the V and J assignments and clone size from that table. The sample yields 95,000 to 100,000 clones; less than 80% were counted once. Of the sample, 2% is held by the ten largest clones.

Material: pancreas tissue. Recombination joined TRBV12-5 with TRBJ1-2, and TRBD1 matches 12 of the central bases. The receptor comes from a male donor with IPEX syndrome. The CDR3 reads as follows: CASGLVIWGQGAGGYTF. The sequenced DNA: TGTGCTAGTGGTTTGGTAATCTGGGGACAGGGGGCAGGAGGCTACACCTTC.